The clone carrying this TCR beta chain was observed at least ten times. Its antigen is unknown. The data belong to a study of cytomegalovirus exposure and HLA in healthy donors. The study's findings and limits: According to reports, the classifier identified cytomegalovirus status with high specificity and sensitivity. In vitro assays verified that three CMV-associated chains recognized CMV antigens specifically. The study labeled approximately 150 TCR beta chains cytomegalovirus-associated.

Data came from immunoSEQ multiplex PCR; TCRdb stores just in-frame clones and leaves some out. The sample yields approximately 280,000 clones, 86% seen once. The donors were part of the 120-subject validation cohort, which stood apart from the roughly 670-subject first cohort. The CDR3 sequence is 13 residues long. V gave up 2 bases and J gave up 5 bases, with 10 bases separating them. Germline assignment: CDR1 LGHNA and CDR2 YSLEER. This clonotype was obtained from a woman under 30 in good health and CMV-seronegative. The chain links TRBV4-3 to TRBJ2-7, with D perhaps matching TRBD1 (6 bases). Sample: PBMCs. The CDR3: CASSQRAGDEQYF. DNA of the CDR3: TGCGCCAGCAGCCAAAGGGCAGGGGACGAGCAGTACTTC.